The T cell receptor (beta chain) under discussion was sequenced for a study of blood T cell repertoires in COVID-19. At the level of the study: The analysed material was cDNA or gDNA that came from T cells, B-cell-depleted T cells, or PBMCs.

Per the original methods: Estimation of nucleated cell counts was performed using reference gene primer amplification. Clones were read by immunoSEQ multiplex PCR, and TCRdb kept only the in-frame ones, dropping some. V, J and clone size are those of that table, while D and trimming were read from the DNA. The table shows around 150,000 clones, with roughly 88% occurring only once. The CDR3 consists of 15 residues. CDR1 is SGHVS and CDR2 is FNYEAQ in the germline V gene. V shed 2 bases and J 4 bases; nucleotides not matched to a gene: 7. The sequence was obtained from a woman older than 75 with active or convalescent COVID-19. Specimen: peripheral blood. The rearrangement uses TRBV7-6 and TRBJ1-1, with 7 bases aligning to TRBD1. The CDR3 is CASSLTGVASTEAFF. The DNA for the CDR3 is TGTGCCAGCAGCTTAACAGGGGTTGCGAGCACTGAAGCTTTCTTT. The full variable domain, rest sourced from reference TRBV7-6 and TRBJ1-1, is GAGVSQSPRYKVTKRGQDVALRCDPISGHVSLYWYRQALGQGPEFLTYFNYEAQQDKSGLPNDRFSAERPEGSISTLTIQRTEQRDSAMYRCASSLTGVASTEAFFGQGTRLTVV.